This passage covers 17 T cell receptor beta chains from one sample sequenced in a study of regulatory T cells in long-lasting Graves disease. Time point meaning: persistent/refractory GD, antithyroid drugs over 5 years with positive TRAb. RNA extracted from PBMCs served as the sequencing template. Combining iRepertoire HTBI primers with Arm-PCR of CDR3 regions, the authors built TCR beta libraries. TCRdb re-called the multiplex PCR reads with MiXCR, one entry per CDR3 protein. This sample has hundreds of thousands of distinct CDR3 sequences, with less than 25% found just once. The specimen was peripheral blood mononuclear cells (PBMCs), collected when the disease was refractory, from a patient treated with antithyroid drugs. The receptor source for this set is a female donor with Graves disease.

This clonotype has at least ten counts. The rearrangement uses TRBV6-5 and TRBJ1-1, with D unresolved. There are 14 residues in the CDR3. Trimming left V 0 bases short and J 3 bases short, with 8 bases between. Looked up from germline, CDR1 is MNHEY and CDR2 is SVGAGI. This chain's CDR3 is CASSYSGGDTEAFF. The CDR3 coding sequence is TGTGCCAGCAGTTACTCGGGAGGTGACACTGAAGCTTTCTTT.

This clonotype was seen a handful of times. Written as DNA, the CDR3 is TGTGCCAGCAGTTCCAGCGCAACGGGCCTCTACGAGCAGTACTTC. Protein: CASSSSATGLYEQYF. V usage is TRBV6-2 or TRBV6-3 and J usage is TRBJ2-7; unclear D gene. In germline, CDR1 is MNHEY, CDR2 SVGEGT. The length of the CDR3 is 15 residues. Trimming took off 4 bases at V and 3 bases at J, with 16 bases between the two ends.

This clonotype appeared many times. The chain links TRBV7-3 to TRBJ2-7; 7 bases match TRBD2. The CDR3 runs to 15 residues. Trimming cost V 2 bases and J 5 bases; bases outside gene matches: 9. The germline V gene encodes CDR1 SGHTA and CDR2 FQGTGA. This chain's CDR3 is CASSLLGGSIDEQYF. The CDR3 coding sequence is TGTGCCAGCAGCTTACTCGGCGGGAGTATCGACGAGCAGTACTTC. The complete variable domain, with remaining parts taken from reference TRBV7-3 and TRBJ2-7, reads GAGVSQTPSNKVTEKGKYVELRCDPISGHTALYWYRQSLGQGPEFLIYFQGTGAADDSGLPNDRFFAVRPEGSVSTLKIQRTERGDSAVYLCASSLLGGSIDEQYFGPGTRLTVT.

A remark on this clonotype: A clone one base away is much larger, so this may be a read error. CDR3 nucleotides: TGTGCCGGCAGTTTTTCCGGGGCTGGGTATGGCTACACCTTC. Its translation: CAGSFSGAGYGYTF. The chain joins TRBV28 to TRBJ1-2; D may be TRBD1 (5 bases). Germline CDR1 MDHEN, CDR2 SYDVKM. This CDR3 is built from 14 residues.

The chain has TRBV7-2 and TRBJ2-3; 7 nucleotides line up with TRBD1. Germline assignment: CDR1 SGHTA and CDR2 FQGNSA. The V and J ends lost 5 bases and 0 bases, in that order; junction bases with no gene match: 5. CDR3 size: 15 residues. CDR3: CASSRTGFSTDTQYF. Written as DNA, the CDR3 is TGTGCCAGCAGCCGGACAGGTTTTAGCACAGATACGCAGTATTTT.

This clonotype appeared many times. The CDR3 region is CASSPTVDEKLFF. The CDR3 bases are TGTGCCAGCTCACCGACAGTGGATGAAAAACTGTTTTTT. J is TRBJ1-4 and V is TRBV18, with D tentatively TRBD1 (5 bases). Per germline, CDR1 KGHSH and CDR2 LQKENI. V was cut by 3 bases and J by 6 bases, with 8 bases left in between. The CDR3 covers 13 residues.

The chain uses TRBV29-1 and TRBJ2-3, with 10 bases lining up with TRBD1. Germline CDR1 SQVTM, CDR2 ANQGSEA. The CDR3 is 13 amino acids. Losses at the gene ends were 6 bases for V and 4 bases for J; bases not matched to a gene: 4. The CDR3 DNA is TGCAGCGTCCGGGACAGGGGCGCAGATACGCAGTATTTT. Translating it yields CSVRDRGADTQYF.

This clonotype was detected a few times. The J gene is TRBJ1-1, the V gene TRBV5-6; 7 bases are a match to TRBD1. J lost 4 bases, V lost 4 bases, and 10 bases had no gene match. The germline V gene has CDR1 SGHDT and CDR2 YYEEEE. CDR3 size: 15 residues. CDR3 protein: CASSRYTGAATEAFF. CDR3 in DNA: TGTGCCAGCAGCAGATATACAGGGGCCGCCACTGAAGCTTTCTTT.

This clonotype was counted between two and nine times. The chain recombines TRBV7-2 with TRBJ1-5, with D possibly TRBD1 on 5 matching bases. The V end was cut by 7 bases, the J end by 1 base, with 17 bases between. This CDR3 has 16 residues. The germline V gene has CDR1 SGHTA and CDR2 FQGNSA. In DNA, the CDR3 is TGTGCCAGCAACGAAGGCATTCGGGGGAGCAATCAGCCCCAGCATTTT. It codes for CASNEGIRGSNQPQHF.

The CDR3 sequence is CASSLWESAFF. CDR3 nucleotides: TGTGCCAGCAGTTTATGGGAGTCAGCTTTCTTT. V usage is TRBV12-3 or TRBV12-4 and J usage is TRBJ1-1; no clear D gene. V gave up 2 bases and J gave up 10 bases, with 8 bases separating them. The CDR3 is made up of 11 amino acids.

This clonotype was seen many times. A junction end diverges from the germline sequence, so it may reflect a read error. The V call is TRBV12-3 or TRBV12-4, the J call TRBJ2-7, with D perhaps given as TRBD1 or TRBD2 (6 bases each). The CDR3 length is 13 residues. The CDR3 spells CASSPMGGYVQYF. DNA of the CDR3: TGTGCCAGCAGTCCAATGGGGGGCTACGTGCAGTACTTC.

There are many counts of this clonotype. The rearrangement links TRBV2 to TRBJ1-5, with 7 bases aligning to TRBD1. This CDR3 is 13 amino acids long. After removal of 7 bases from V and 6 bases from J, the junction contained 6 bases not matched to a gene. CDR1 SNHLY and CDR2 FYNNEI come from the germline V gene. CDR3 nucleotide sequence: TGTGCCAGCATGGGGACAGAGGGTCAGCCCCAGCATTTT. It specifies CASMGTEGQPQHF.

This clonotype turned up a few times. The chain uses TRBV19 and TRBJ1-2; D uncertain. Deletions cut 5 bases from V and 1 base from J, with 14 bases between. CDR1 is LNHDA and CDR2 is SQIVND in the germline V gene (reference sequence). The CDR3 extends over 15 amino acids. DNA for the CDR3: TGTGCCAGTAGTGTGGGTTTCGAGATTAACTATGGCTACACCTTC. Its translation: CASSVGFEINYGYTF.

At least ten counts were recorded for this clonotype. The rearrangement links TRBV6-1 to TRBJ1-1, with 8 bases fitting TRBD1. Trimming at V came to 10 bases and at J to 4 bases, leaving 5 bases not matched to a gene. CDR1 MNHNS and CDR2 SASEGT come from the germline V gene. The CDR3 totals 12 residues. The CDR3 nucleotides are TGTGCCACAGGGGGCTGGGGCACTGAAGCTTTCTTT. Its protein is CATGGWGTEAFF.

This clonotype occurred a few times. The rearrangement uses TRBV27 and TRBJ1-1; D gene uncertain. The CDR3 sequence is 13 residues long. V shed 4 bases and J shed 3 bases, with 9 bases lying between them. Germline CDR1 and CDR2: MNHEY and SMNVEV (reference sequence). CDR3 region: CASSYHVDTEAFF. Here the CDR3 DNA reads TGTGCCAGCAGTTATCACGTTGACACTGAAGCTTTCTTT.

This clonotype has a handful of counts. The rearrangement joins TRBV20-1 to TRBJ1-5; no clear D. Germline loops: CDR1 DFQATT, CDR2 SNEGSKA (reference sequence). The CDR3 is 13 amino acids. The V end lost 4 bases, the J end lost 7 bases, and 14 bases lay between the germline ends. The CDR3: CSATKKSGQPQHF. The CDR3 DNA is TGCAGTGCTACCAAGAAATCGGGACAGCCCCAGCATTTT.

At least ten counts were recorded for this clonotype. The chain carries TRBV18 and TRBJ1-1; 11 nucleotides agree with TRBD1. The junction had 6 bases not matched to a gene; V was cut back by 8 bases and J by 4 bases. The germline gives CDR1 KGHSH, CDR2 LQKENI. CDR3 size: 14 residues. CDR3 protein: CASSPGTGGTEAFF. CDR3 DNA sequence: TGTGCCAGCAGCCCCGGGACAGGGGGCACTGAAGCTTTCTTT.